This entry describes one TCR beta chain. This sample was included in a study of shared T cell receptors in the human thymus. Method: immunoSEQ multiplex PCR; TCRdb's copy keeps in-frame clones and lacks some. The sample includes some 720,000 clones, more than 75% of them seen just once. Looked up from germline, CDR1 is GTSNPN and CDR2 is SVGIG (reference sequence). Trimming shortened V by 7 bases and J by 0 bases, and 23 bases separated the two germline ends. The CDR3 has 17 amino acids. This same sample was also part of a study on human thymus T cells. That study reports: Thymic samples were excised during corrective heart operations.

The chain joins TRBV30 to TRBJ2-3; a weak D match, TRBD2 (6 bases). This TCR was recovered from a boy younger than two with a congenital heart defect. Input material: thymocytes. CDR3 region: CAYFNRDSSLSTDTQYF. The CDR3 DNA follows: TGTGCCTACTTCAACCGGGACTCTAGTCTTAGCACAGATACGCAGTATTTT.